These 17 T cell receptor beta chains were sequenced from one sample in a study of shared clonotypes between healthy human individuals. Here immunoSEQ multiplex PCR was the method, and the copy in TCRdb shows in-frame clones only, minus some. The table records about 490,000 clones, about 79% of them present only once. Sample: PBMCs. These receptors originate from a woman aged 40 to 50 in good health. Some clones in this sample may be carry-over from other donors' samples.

CDR3: CASSQPGLGTDTQYF. The DNA of the CDR3 is TGTGCCAGCTCACAGCCGGGTCTCGGCACAGATACGCAGTATTTT. The rearrangement joins TRBV18 to TRBJ2-3; D not resolved. Germline loops: CDR1 KGHSH, CDR2 LQKENI. The V and J ends lost 4 bases and 1 base respectively, with 12 bases between them. This CDR3 has 15 residues. Combining the CDR3 with reference TRBV18 and TRBJ2-3 gives the whole variable domain NAGVMQNPRHLVRRRGQEARLRCSPMKGHSHVYWYRQLPEEGLKFMVYLQKENIIDESGMPKERFSAEFPKEGPSILRIQQVVRGDSAAYFCASSQPGLGTDTQYFGPGTRLTVL.

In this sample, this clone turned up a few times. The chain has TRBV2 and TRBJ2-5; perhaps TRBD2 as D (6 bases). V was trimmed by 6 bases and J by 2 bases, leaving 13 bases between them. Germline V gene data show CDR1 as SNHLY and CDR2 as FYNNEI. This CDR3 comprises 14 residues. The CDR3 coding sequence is TGTGCCAGCAGGAGGATAGCGGATCAAGAGACCCAGTACTTC. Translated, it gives CASRRIADQETQYF.

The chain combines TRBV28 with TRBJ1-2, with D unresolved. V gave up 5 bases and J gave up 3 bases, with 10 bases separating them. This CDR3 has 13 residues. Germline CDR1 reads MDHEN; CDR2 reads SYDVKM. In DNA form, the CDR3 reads TGTGCCAGCAGTCCTGGCCGGGACTATGGCTACACCTTC. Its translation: CASSPGRDYGYTF.

The CDR3 loop reads CASSSSGTGSYNEQFF. The CDR3 nucleotides are TGCGCCAGCAGCTCCTCCGGGACAGGGTCCTACAATGAGCAGTTCTTC. The chain has TRBV4-1 and TRBJ2-1; 9 bases agree with TRBD1. The germline V gene encodes CDR1 MGHRA and CDR2 YSYEKL. Trimming removed 5 bases from V and 1 base from J; junction bases left unmatched: 6. The CDR3 extends over 16 amino acids.

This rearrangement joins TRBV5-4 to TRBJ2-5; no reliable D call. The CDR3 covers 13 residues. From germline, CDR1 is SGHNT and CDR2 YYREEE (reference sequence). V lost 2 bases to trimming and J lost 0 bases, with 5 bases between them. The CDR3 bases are TGTGCCAGCAGCTTCACACACCAAGAGACCCAGTACTTC. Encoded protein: CASSFTHQETQYF.

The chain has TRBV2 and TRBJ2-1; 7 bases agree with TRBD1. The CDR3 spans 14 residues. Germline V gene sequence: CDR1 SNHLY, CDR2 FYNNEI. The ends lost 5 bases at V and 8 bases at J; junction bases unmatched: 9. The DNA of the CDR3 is TGTGCCAGCAGTATGGGGGACAGCGAGGATGAGCAGTTCTTC. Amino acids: CASSMGDSEDEQFF.

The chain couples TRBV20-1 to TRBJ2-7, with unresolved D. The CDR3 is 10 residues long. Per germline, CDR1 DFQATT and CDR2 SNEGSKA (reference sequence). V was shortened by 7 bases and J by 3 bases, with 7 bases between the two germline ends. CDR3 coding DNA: TGCAGTGTGGTGTACTACGAGCAGTACTTC. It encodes CSVVYYEQYF.

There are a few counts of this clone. Here the CDR3 reads CASSGPGQSYEQYF. DNA for the CDR3: TGTGCCAGCAGCGGACCGGGGCAGTCCTACGAGCAGTACTTC. V is TRBV28 and J is TRBJ2-7; D assignment may be TRBD1 or TRBD2 (5 bases each). The CDR3 runs 14 residues. The germline V gene encodes CDR1 MDHEN and CDR2 SYDVKM. V gave up 6 bases and J gave up 1 base, with 13 bases separating them.

The CDR3 spells CASSLVRGSTEAFF. CDR3 DNA sequence: TGTGCCAGCAGCTTGGTTCGGGGGTCCACTGAAGCTTTCTTT. V and J are TRBV5-6 and TRBJ1-1, with a possible D match to TRBD1 (5 bases). Germline CDR1 SGHDT, CDR2 YYEEEE. Trimming removed 0 bases at V and 4 bases at J, with 10 bases between. The CDR3 consists of 14 residues.

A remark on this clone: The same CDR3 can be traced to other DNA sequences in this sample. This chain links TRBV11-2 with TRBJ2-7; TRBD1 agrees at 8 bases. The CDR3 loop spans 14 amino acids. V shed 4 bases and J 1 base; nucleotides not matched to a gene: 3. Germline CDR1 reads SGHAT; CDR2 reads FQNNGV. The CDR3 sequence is CASSSGTGSYEQYF. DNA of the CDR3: TGTGCCAGCAGCTCCGGGACAGGATCCTACGAGCAGTACTTC.

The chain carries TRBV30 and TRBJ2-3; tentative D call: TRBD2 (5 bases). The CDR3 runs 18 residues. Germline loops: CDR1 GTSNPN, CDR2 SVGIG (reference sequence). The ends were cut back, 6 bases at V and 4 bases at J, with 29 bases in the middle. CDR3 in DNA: TGTGCCTGCGGGAAAAGTCTGGTTCATGGGTCCGGCGCAGATACGCAGTATTTT. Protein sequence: CACGKSLVHGSGADTQYF. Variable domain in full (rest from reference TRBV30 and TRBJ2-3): SQTIHQWPATLVQPVGSPLSLECTVEGTSNPNLYWYRQAAGRGLQLLFYSVGIGQISSEVPQNLSASRPQDRQFILSSKKLLLSDSGFYLCACGKSLVHGSGADTQYFGPGTRLTVL.

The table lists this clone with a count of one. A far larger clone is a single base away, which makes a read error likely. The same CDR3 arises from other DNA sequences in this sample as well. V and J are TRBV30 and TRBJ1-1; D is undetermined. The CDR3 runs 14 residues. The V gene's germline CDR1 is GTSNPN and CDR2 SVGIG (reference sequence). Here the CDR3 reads CAWSLGRLNTEAFF. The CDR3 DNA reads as TGTGCCTGGAGTCTTGGACGGTTGAACACTGAGGCTTTCTTT. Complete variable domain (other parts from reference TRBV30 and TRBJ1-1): SQTIHQWPATLVQPVGSPLSLECTVEGTSNPNLYWYRQAAGRGLQLLFYSVGIGQISSEVPQNLSASRPQDRQFILSSKKLLLSDSGFYLCAWSLGRLNTEAFFGQGTRLTVV.

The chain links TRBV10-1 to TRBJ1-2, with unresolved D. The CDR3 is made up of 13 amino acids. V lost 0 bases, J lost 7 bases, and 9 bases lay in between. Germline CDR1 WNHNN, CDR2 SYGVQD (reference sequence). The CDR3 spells CASSESADRGYTF. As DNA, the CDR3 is TGCGCCAGCAGTGAGTCGGCAGATCGTGGCTACACCTTC.

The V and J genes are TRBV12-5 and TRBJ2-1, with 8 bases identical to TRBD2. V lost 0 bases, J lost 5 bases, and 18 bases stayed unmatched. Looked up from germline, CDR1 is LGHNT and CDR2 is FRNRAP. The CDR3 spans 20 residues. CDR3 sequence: CASGLVPLPLGGRTNNEQFF. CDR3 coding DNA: TGTGCTAGTGGTTTGGTACCACTTCCCCTAGGCGGGAGGACAAACAATGAGCAGTTCTTC.

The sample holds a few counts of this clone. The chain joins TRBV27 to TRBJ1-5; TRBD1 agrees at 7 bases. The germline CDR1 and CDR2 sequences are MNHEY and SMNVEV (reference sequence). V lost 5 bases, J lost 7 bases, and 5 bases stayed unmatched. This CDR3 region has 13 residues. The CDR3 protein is CASSVDRDQPQHF. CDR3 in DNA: TGTGCCAGCAGTGTCGACAGGGACCAGCCCCAGCATTTT.

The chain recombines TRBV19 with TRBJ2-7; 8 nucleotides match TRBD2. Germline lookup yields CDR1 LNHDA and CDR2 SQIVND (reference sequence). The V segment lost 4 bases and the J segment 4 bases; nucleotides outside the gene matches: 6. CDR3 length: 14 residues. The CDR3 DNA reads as TGTGCCAGTAGTAGGGCGGGAGGCCAATACGAGCAGTACTTC. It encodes CASSRAGGQYEQYF.

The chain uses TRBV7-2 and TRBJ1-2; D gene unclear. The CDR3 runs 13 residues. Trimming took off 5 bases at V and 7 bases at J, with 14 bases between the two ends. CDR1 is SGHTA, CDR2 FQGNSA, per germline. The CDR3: CASSTYRAGGYTF. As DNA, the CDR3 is TGTGCCAGCAGCACCTACAGAGCTGGTGGCTACACCTTC. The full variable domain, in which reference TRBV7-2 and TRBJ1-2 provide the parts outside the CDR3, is GAGVSQSPSNKVTEKGKDVELRCDPISGHTALYWYRQSLGQGLEFLIYFQGNSAPDKSGLPSDRFSAERTGGSVSTLTIQRTQQEDSAVYLCASSTYRAGGYTFGSGTRLTVV.